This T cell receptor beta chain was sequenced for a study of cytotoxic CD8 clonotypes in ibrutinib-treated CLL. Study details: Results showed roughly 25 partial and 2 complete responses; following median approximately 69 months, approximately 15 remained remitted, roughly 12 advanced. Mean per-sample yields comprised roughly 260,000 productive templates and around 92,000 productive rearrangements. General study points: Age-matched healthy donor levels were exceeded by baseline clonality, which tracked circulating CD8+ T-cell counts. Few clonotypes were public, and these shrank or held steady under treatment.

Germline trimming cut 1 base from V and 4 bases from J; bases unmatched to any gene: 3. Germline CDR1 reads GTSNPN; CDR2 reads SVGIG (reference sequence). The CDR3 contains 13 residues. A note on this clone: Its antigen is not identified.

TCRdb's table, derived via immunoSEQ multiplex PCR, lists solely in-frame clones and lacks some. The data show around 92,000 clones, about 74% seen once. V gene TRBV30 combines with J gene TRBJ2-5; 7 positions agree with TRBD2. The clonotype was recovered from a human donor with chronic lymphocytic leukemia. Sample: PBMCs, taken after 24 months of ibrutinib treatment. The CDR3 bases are TGTGCCTGGAGTGATTCTAGCGGAGAGACCCAGTACTTC. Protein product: CAWSDSSGETQYF. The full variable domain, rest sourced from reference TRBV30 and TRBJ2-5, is SQTIHQWPATLVQPVGSPLSLECTVEGTSNPNLYWYRQAAGRGLQLLFYSVGIGQISSEVPQNLSASRPQDRQFILSSKKLLLSDSGFYLCAWSDSSGETQYFGPGTRLLVL.